Listed here are 22 T cell receptor beta chains from one sample, sequenced in a study of T cell responses to AZD1222 COVID-19 vaccine. The assay was immunoSEQ multiplex PCR, and TCRdb's table has in-frame clones only and misses some. The table shows about 83,000 clones, with 70% to 90% occurring only once. The sequenced sample was peripheral blood, obtained on day 0 of MenACWY control vaccination. These receptors came from an adult in good health.

The chain links TRBV7-2 to TRBJ2-4; TRBD2 matches 9 bases. The CDR3 is made up of 14 amino acids. The germline CDR1 and CDR2 sequences are SGHTA and FQGNSA. J lost 9 bases, V lost 1 base, and 4 bases had no gene match. The CDR3, as DNA: TGTGCCAGCAGCTTAGGCGGGAGGGGAAGCATTCAGTACTTC. Its translation: CASSLGGRGSIQYF.

Written as DNA, the CDR3 is TGTGCCAGCAGTCCCAACGATGGAAACACCATATATTTT. It yields the protein CASSPNDGNTIYF. V gene TRBV3-1 (or the pseudogene TRBV3-2) combines with J gene TRBJ1-3, with D unresolved. With 6 bases removed from V and 3 bases from J, the gap between germline ends came to 9 bases. CDR3 length equals 13 residues. Germline V gives CDR1 LGHDT, CDR2 YNNKEL (reference sequence).

CDR3 residues: CASSPSPPGSLGNTIYF. In DNA, the CDR3 is TGTGCCAGCTCACCTTCCCCCCCAGGAAGTCTTGGAAACACCATATATTTT. V gene TRBV18 combines with J gene TRBJ1-3; no definite D call. Germline V gene lookup returns CDR1 KGHSH and CDR2 LQKENI. Trimming left V 3 bases short and J 3 bases short, with 18 bases between. The CDR3 sequence is 17 residues long.

The genes are TRBV6-5 and TRBJ2-7; 9 nucleotides match TRBD1. The germline gives CDR1 MNHEY, CDR2 SVGAGI. The CDR3 consists of 15 residues. V gave up 6 bases and J gave up 3 bases; unmatched junction bases: 9. CDR3 residues: CASRPGTGLVYEQYF. CDR3 sequence (DNA): TGTGCCAGCAGACCCGGGACAGGGCTCGTCTACGAGCAGTACTTC.

The chain is built from TRBV27 and TRBJ1-2, with D perhaps matching TRBD1 (6 bases). Trimming shortened V by 3 bases and J by 8 bases, and 13 bases separated the two germline ends. The germline gives CDR1 MNHEY, CDR2 SMNVEV (reference sequence). CDR3 length equals 13 residues. The CDR3 reads CASSFRAGEGYTF. Written as DNA, the CDR3 is TGTGCCAGCAGTTTTAGGGCAGGGGAAGGCTACACCTTC.

J is TRBJ2-7 and V is TRBV7-2; 9 nucleotides align to TRBD1. Germline loops: CDR1 SGHTA, CDR2 FQGNSA. The J segment lost 1 base and the V segment lost 6 bases, leaving 10 bases of the junction unmatched. The CDR3 is 16 amino acids. CDR3 sequence: CASSSYAGTGSYEQYF. The CDR3 nucleotides are TGTGCCAGCAGTTCTTACGCCGGGACAGGGTCCTACGAGCAGTACTTC.

The chain combines TRBV7-6 with TRBJ2-2, with D unresolved. V lost 5 bases, J lost 6 bases, and 19 bases lay in between. The CDR3 extends over 16 amino acids. The germline V gene encodes CDR1 SGHVS and CDR2 FNYEAQ. CDR3 sequence: CASSPVAPPGPGELFF. The CDR3 nucleotides are TGTGCCAGCAGCCCCGTGGCGCCCCCGGGTCCCGGGGAGCTGTTTTTT.

The chain combines TRBV10-3 with TRBJ1-4; 8 bases align to TRBD1. Germline assignment: CDR1 ENHRY and CDR2 SYGVKD. This CDR3 spans 15 amino acids. J gave up 7 bases and V 6 bases, and 10 bases lay outside the gene matches. Here the CDR3 reads CAISEGQGRGEKLFF. CDR3 DNA: TGTGCCATCAGCGAAGGACAGGGAAGGGGTGAAAAACTGTTTTTT.

The chain combines TRBV28 with TRBJ1-2; D might be TRBD1 (5 bases). The CDR3 is 15 amino acids. Trimming took off 7 bases at V and 5 bases at J, with 20 bases between the two ends. In germline, CDR1 is MDHEN, CDR2 SYDVKM. CDR3 protein: CASTLKGPGVYGYTF. The CDR3 region has the DNA TGTGCCAGCACCCTTAAGGGGCCCGGAGTTTATGGCTACACCTTC.

The rearrangement joins TRBV4-3 to TRBJ2-3; tentatively, D is TRBD2 (6 bases). From germline, CDR1 is LGHNA and CDR2 YSLEER. The CDR3 spans 17 residues. Trimming removed 1 base from V and 3 bases from J, with 17 bases in between. CDR3 sequence reads: CASSQVSLGLVTDTQYF. For the CDR3, the DNA is TGCGCCAGCAGCCAAGTCTCCTTGGGACTGGTAACAGATACGCAGTATTTT.

J is TRBJ2-7 and V is TRBV28; D remains unclear. The CDR3 has 15 residues. The ends were cut back, 3 bases at V and 2 bases at J, with 14 bases in the middle. The germline V gene has CDR1 MDHEN and CDR2 SYDVKM. In nucleotides, the CDR3 is TGTGCCAGCAGTTTGTCAGGCTCGGGTGCCTACGAGCAGTACTTC. Its protein is CASSLSGSGAYEQYF.

The rearrangement joins TRBV6-2 or TRBV6-3 to TRBJ2-3; 15 positions match TRBD2. With 4 bases clipped from V and 3 bases from J, the junction kept 5 bases outside the gene matches. Per germline, CDR1 MNHEY and CDR2 SVGEGT. The CDR3 has 17 residues. Here the CDR3 DNA reads TGTGCCAGCAGTTCAGGACTAGCGGGAGGGCCAACAGATACGCAGTATTTT. Protein product: CASSSGLAGGPTDTQYF.

The chain employs TRBV19 and TRBJ1-1, with TRBD1 identical over 7 bases. Germline V gene sequence: CDR1 LNHDA, CDR2 SQIVND (reference sequence). The CDR3 consists of 16 residues. V lost 1 base to trimming and J lost 3 bases; unmatched junction nucleotides: 8. The CDR3 region is CASSIGPGGPYTEAFF. The CDR3 region has the DNA TGTGCCAGTAGTATAGGGCCAGGGGGGCCATACACTGAAGCTTTCTTT. The full variable domain, in which reference TRBV19 and TRBJ1-1 provide the parts outside the CDR3, is DGGITQSPKYLFRKEGQNVTLSCEQNLNHDAMYWYRQDPGQGLRLIYYSQIVNDFQKGDIAEGYSVSREKKESFPLTVTSAQKNPTAFYLCASSIGPGGPYTEAFFGQGTRLTVV.

J is TRBJ2-1 and V is TRBV2; TRBD1 matches 11 bases. CDR3 length: 15 residues. V trimming: 4 bases; J trimming: 7 bases; junction bases outside the gene matches: 6. Germline-derived CDR1 and CDR2 are SNHLY and FYNNEI. The CDR3 DNA follows: TGTGCCAGCAGTGTCGGACAGGGGGCGAGAAATGAGCAGTTCTTC. Protein sequence: CASSVGQGARNEQFF.

This chain uses TRBV29-1 with TRBJ1-2; D is possibly TRBD1 (6 bases). The CDR3 sequence is 14 residues long. The V end lost 6 bases, the J end lost 4 bases, and 18 bases lay between the germline ends. Germline-derived CDR1 and CDR2 are SQVTM and ANQGSEA. The CDR3 DNA reads TGCAGCGTGGGAAGCAGGGGAAGAGGCTATGGCTACACCTTC. Residues: CSVGSRGRGYGYTF.

The DNA for the CDR3 is TGCAGTGCCCCGGCAACAGATACGCAGTATTTT. This encodes CSAPATDTQYF. The rearrangement links TRBV20-1 to TRBJ2-3; no clear D gene. CDR1 and CDR2 from the germline V gene are DFQATT and SNEGSKA (reference sequence). V lost 6 bases, J lost 3 bases, and 7 bases lay in between. CDR3 length: 11 residues.

The chain couples TRBV4-3 to TRBJ2-7, with D perhaps TRBD2 (5 bases). The V gene lost 4 bases and the J gene lost 0 bases, with 13 bases spanning the gap. Germline V gene data show CDR1 as LGHNA and CDR2 as YSLEER. The CDR3 sequence is 15 residues long. CDR3 sequence (DNA): TGCGCCAGCAGCCTTCGCGTGGGGAGCTCCTACGAGCAGTACTTC. Its translation is CASSLRVGSSYEQYF.

The chain joins TRBV7-2 to TRBJ1-2; D unresolved. V was pared by 1 base and J by 4 bases, with 4 bases between. Germline V lookup: CDR1 SGHTA, CDR2 FQGNSA. CDR3 length: 12 amino acids. The CDR3 nucleotides read TGTGCCAGCAGCTTAGAGGCCTATGGCTACACCTTC. Its translation is CASSLEAYGYTF.

The genes are TRBV3-1 (or the pseudogene TRBV3-2) and TRBJ2-5; D is undetermined. The germline V and J ends were trimmed by 3 bases and 7 bases, with 9 bases remaining between them. CDR1 is LGHDT and CDR2 is YNNKEL in the germline V gene (reference sequence). This CDR3 has 12 residues. CDR3 DNA sequence: TGTGCCAGCAGCCATTCCCCCGGGACCCAGTACTTC. Translating gives CASSHSPGTQYF.

This sequence joins TRBV10-2 and TRBJ2-5, with D maybe TRBD1 (5 bases). Germline V gene sequence: CDR1 WSHSY, CDR2 SAAADI. CDR3 length: 10 residues. The V end lost 7 bases, the J end lost 5 bases, and 5 bases lay between the germline ends. The CDR3 spells CASKGETQYF. The CDR3, as DNA: TGCGCCAGCAAGGGGGAGACCCAGTACTTC.

V is TRBV16 and J is TRBJ2-7, with D perhaps matching TRBD1 or TRBD2 (5 bases each). This CDR3 is built from 15 residues. Trimming took off 4 bases at V and 0 bases at J, with 13 bases between the two ends. Germline V gene sequence: CDR1 KGHSY, CDR2 FQNENV. The CDR3 DNA reads TGTGCCAGCAGCCGCAGGGACCACAGCTCCTACGAGCAGTACTTC. Amino acid sequence: CASSRRDHSSYEQYF.

As regards this clone: Other DNA sequences within the sample encode an identical CDR3. The V and J genes are TRBV7-2 and TRBJ2-2; unclear D gene. The germline CDR1 and CDR2 sequences are SGHTA and FQGNSA. V lost 5 bases to trimming and J lost 1 base, with 11 bases between them. CDR3 length: 15 amino acids. CDR3 in DNA: TGTGCCAGCAGCCCGCGGACGAGGAACACCGGGGAGCTGTTTTTT. It translates to CASSPRTRNTGELFF. Looking up the rest from reference TRBV7-2 and TRBJ2-2 gives the full variable domain: GAGVSQSPSNKVTEKGKDVELRCDPISGHTALYWYRQSLGQGLEFLIYFQGNSAPDKSGLPSDRFSAERTGGSVSTLTIQRTQQEDSAVYLCASSPRTRNTGELFFGEGSRLTVL.